Below, 31 T cell receptor beta chains from the same sample are listed, as sequenced in a study of identifying expanded T cells in peripheral blood. Data came from immunoSEQ multiplex PCR; TCRdb stores just in-frame clones and leaves some out. The table lists approximately 100,000 clones, around 90% of them singletons. The sequencing sample was made of blood. The receptors originated from a person between 18 and 75 years old in good health.

The V call is TRBV5-1, the J call TRBJ2-5; 9 bases align to TRBD2. J was trimmed by 5 bases and V by 4 bases; bases with no gene match: 6. The CDR3 loop spans 14 amino acids. Germline V gene data show CDR1 as SGHRS and CDR2 as YFSETQ. The CDR3 region has the DNA TGCGCCAGCAGCCCTAGCGGGGCGGTGGAGACCCAGTACTTC. It is translated as CASSPSGAVETQYF.

This clone was counted a single time. J is TRBJ1-4 and V is TRBV25-1; the match to TRBD1 covers 10 bases. Looked up from germline, CDR1 is MGHDK and CDR2 is SYGVNS. The trim removed 5 bases at V and 6 bases at J, leaving 6 bases unmatched. The CDR3 spans 15 residues. The CDR3 sequence: CASSSPGQGYEKLFF. CDR3 sequence (DNA): TGTGCCAGCAGTTCCCCGGGACAGGGGTATGAAAAACTGTTTTTT.

This rearrangement joins TRBV29-1 to TRBJ1-2; D is unresolved. The CDR3 runs 13 residues. Germline V gives CDR1 SQVTM, CDR2 ANQGSEA. Trimming pared 7 bases from V and 8 bases from J, leaving 20 bases between. Written as DNA, the CDR3 is TGCAGCGGGAATGACGTGGCCTCGGCCGGCTACACCTTC. Translated, it gives CSGNDVASAGYTF.

The chain couples TRBV5-1 to TRBJ1-2; 8 positions match TRBD1. Per germline, CDR1 SGHRS and CDR2 YFSETQ. V was pared by 4 bases and J by 8 bases, with 10 bases of the junction left unmatched. The CDR3 is 14 amino acids. The CDR3 DNA follows: TGCGCCAGCAGCCCGAACGGACAGGGCTGGGGCTACACCTTC. Its translation: CASSPNGQGWGYTF. The complete variable domain, with remaining parts taken from reference TRBV5-1 and TRBJ1-2, reads KAGVTQTPRYLIKTRGQQVTLSCSPISGHRSVSWYQQTPGQGLQFLFEYFSETQRNKGNFPGRFSGRQFSNSRSEMNVSTLELGDSALYLCASSPNGQGWGYTFGSGTRLTVV.

This sequence joins TRBV7-9 and TRBJ2-2; possibly TRBD2 for D (5 bases). V lost 10 bases and J lost 2, with 14 bases in between. Germline-derived CDR1 and CDR2 are SEHNR and FQNEAQ (reference sequence). The CDR3 runs to 14 residues. In nucleotides, the CDR3 is TGTGCCACCGGACTCAATTCAAACACCGGGGAGCTGTTTTTT. This gives the protein CATGLNSNTGELFF.

The V call is TRBV19, the J call TRBJ1-5, with TRBD1 matching 7 bases. The length of the CDR3 is 14 residues. Looked up from germline, CDR1 is LNHDA and CDR2 is SQIVND (reference sequence). Trimming cost V 6 bases and J 7 bases; bases outside gene matches: 9. The DNA for the CDR3 is TGTGCCAGTAGCCCGACAGGGAGGCTCCAGCCCCAGCATTTT. It specifies CASSPTGRLQPQHF.

V gene TRBV4-2 combines with J gene TRBJ1-1; D is unresolved. With 2 bases removed from V and 1 base from J, the gap between germline ends came to 8 bases. Germline V CDR1 and CDR2: LGHNA, YNFKEQ. The CDR3 contains 14 residues. Written as DNA, the CDR3 is TGTGCCAGCAGCCAAAGCCCAGGGAACACTGAAGCTTTCTTT. Encoded protein: CASSQSPGNTEAFF.

The rearrangement links TRBV14 to TRBJ2-1; 11 bases fit TRBD2. The CDR3 length is 17 residues. The V gene end was trimmed by 4 bases and the J gene end by 7 bases; junction bases not matched to a gene: 12. The germline V gene encodes CDR1 SGHDN and CDR2 FVKESK. The CDR3 coding sequence is TGTGCCAGCAGCCCTCAGGCCACTAGCGGGAGTTCAAATGAGCAGTTCTTC. Its translation: CASSPQATSGSSNEQFF.

V is TRBV9 and J is TRBJ2-7; D remains ambiguous. Germline V lookup: CDR1 SGDLS, CDR2 YYNGEE. V shed 0 bases and J shed 3 bases, with 7 bases lying between them. The CDR3 loop spans 13 amino acids. The CDR3 DNA follows: TGTGCCAGCAGCGTAGATTCCGGCTACGAGCAGTACTTC. Translating it yields CASSVDSGYEQYF.

The V gene is TRBV7-7, the J gene TRBJ2-3; tentatively, D is TRBD2 (5 bases). This CDR3 region has 14 residues. The germline V gene has CDR1 SSHAT and CDR2 FNYEAQ (reference sequence). V gave up 6 bases and J gave up 0 bases, with 10 bases separating them. CDR3 sequence reads: CASSISVSTDTQYF. In DNA, the CDR3 is TGTGCCAGCAGTATTAGCGTTAGCACAGATACGCAGTATTTT.

The chain joins TRBV7-9 to TRBJ1-4, with 7 nucleotides matching TRBD1. The V and J ends lost 1 base and 0 bases, in that order; junction bases with no gene match: 5. Germline lookup yields CDR1 SEHNR and CDR2 FQNEAQ (reference sequence). The CDR3 spans 17 residues. The CDR3 coding sequence is TGTGCCAGCAGCTTAGAAAGGGGGCCGGCAACTAATGAAAAACTGTTTTTT. Protein product: CASSLERGPATNEKLFF.

V and J are TRBV29-1 and TRBJ2-1; no firm D call. The CDR3 loop spans 13 amino acids. V gave up 3 bases and J gave up 0 bases, with 6 bases separating them. Germline V gene data show CDR1 as SQVTM and CDR2 as ANQGSEA. This CDR3 reads CSVDLGSYNEQFF. For the CDR3, the DNA is TGCAGCGTTGACCTCGGCTCCTACAATGAGCAGTTCTTC.

The rearrangement uses TRBV18 and TRBJ1-3; D perhaps matches TRBD1 (5 bases). This CDR3 region has 15 residues. V shed 2 bases and J shed 0 bases, with 8 bases lying between them. Germline CDR1 is KGHSH and CDR2 is LQKENI. The CDR3 DNA reads TGTGCCAGCTCACCAGGGGCCGGCTCTGGAAACACCATATATTTT. Protein: CASSPGAGSGNTIYF.

This clone was detected only once. The chain joins TRBV7-8 to TRBJ1-2; tentative D call: TRBD1 (5 bases). The CDR3 loop spans 14 amino acids. Germline V gene lookup returns CDR1 SGHVS and CDR2 FQNEAQ. Trimming took off 5 bases at V and 4 bases at J, with 14 bases between the two ends. The CDR3 protein is CASSPPGAGYGYTF. CDR3 bases: TGTGCCAGCAGCCCGCCCGGGGCAGGCTATGGCTACACCTTC.

The V and J genes are TRBV2 and TRBJ2-7; 7 nucleotides match TRBD1. V was clipped by 5 bases and J by 3 bases; unmatched bases: 4. The CDR3 covers 13 residues. Looked up from germline, CDR1 is SNHLY and CDR2 is FYNNEI. CDR3 in DNA: TGTGCCAGCAGTCAGGGACAGTACTACGAGCAGTACTTC. Translation gives CASSQGQYYEQYF.

The rearrangement uses TRBV28 and TRBJ2-7, with 12 bases lining up with TRBD2. The CDR3 extends over 16 amino acids. V was pared by 6 bases and J by 3 bases, with 9 bases of the junction left unmatched. Looked up from germline, CDR1 is MDHEN and CDR2 is SYDVKM. CDR3: CASRETSGRSLYEQYF. The CDR3 DNA sequence: TGTGCCAGCAGGGAAACTAGCGGGAGGTCTCTCTACGAGCAGTACTTC.

V gene TRBV2 combines with J gene TRBJ1-2; TRBD1 might be the D (5 bases). There are 15 residues in the CDR3. Germline CDR1 SNHLY, CDR2 FYNNEI. V dropped 0 bases and J dropped 8 bases, with 16 bases sitting between them. Written as DNA, the CDR3 is TGTGCCAGCAGTGAAGCCACCGGGACTCAAGCCGGCTACACCTTC. Its translation: CASSEATGTQAGYTF.

The J gene is TRBJ2-5, the V gene TRBV23-1; D gene uncertain. TRBV23-1 is noted as an ORF with a role that remains uncertain. V was trimmed by 6 bases and J by 5 bases, leaving 16 bases between them. There are 14 residues in the CDR3. The CDR3: CASSRRRGAETQYF. In DNA, the CDR3 is TGCGCCAGCAGCCGCCGGAGAGGCGCGGAGACCCAGTACTTC.

This clone was observed a single time. This chain connects TRBV7-2 to TRBJ2-7; 9 bases are a match to TRBD1. The CDR3 is 14 amino acids. CDR1 SGHTA and CDR2 FQGNSA come from the germline V gene. The J segment lost 6 bases and the V segment lost 3 bases, leaving 6 bases of the junction unmatched. CDR3 DNA: TGTGCCAGCAGCTTCAGGACAGGGGCCGCCGAGCAGTACTTC. Its translation: CASSFRTGAAEQYF.

This clone was seen a few times. This sequence joins TRBV20-1 and TRBJ1-1, with D perhaps matching TRBD1 (6 bases). Germline assignment: CDR1 DFQATT and CDR2 SNEGSKA (reference sequence). V lost 1 base, J lost 6 bases, and 6 bases lay in between. The CDR3 spans 11 residues. CDR3 region: CSARGTAEAFF. In DNA, the CDR3 is TGCAGTGCTAGAGGGACAGCTGAAGCTTTCTTT.

The CDR3 DNA sequence: TGTGCCAGCAGTTTGATGGACAGCCTGGGAAACACCATATATTTT. Translation gives CASSLMDSLGNTIYF. The chain recombines TRBV28 with TRBJ1-3; TRBD1 is a possible D gene (6 bases). V lost 3 bases to trimming and J lost 4 bases, with 13 bases between them. Germline V gene sequence: CDR1 MDHEN, CDR2 SYDVKM. This CDR3 has 15 residues. The complete variable domain, with remaining parts taken from reference TRBV28 and TRBJ1-3, reads DVKVTQSSRYLVKRTGEKVFLECVQDMDHENMFWYRQDPGLGLRLIYFSYDVKMKEKGDIPEGYSVSREKKERFSLILESASTNQTSMYLCASSLMDSLGNTIYFGEGSWLTVV.

The J gene is TRBJ2-1, the V gene TRBV19, with 11 bases identical to TRBD2. CDR1 is LNHDA, CDR2 SQIVND, per germline (reference sequence). Trimming at V came to 9 bases and at J to 7 bases, leaving 5 bases not matched to a gene. CDR3 length equals 13 residues. The CDR3 loop reads CASETSGVNEQFF. In DNA form, the CDR3 reads TGTGCCAGCGAGACTAGCGGGGTTAATGAGCAGTTCTTC. The full variable domain, with the rest looked up from reference TRBV19 and TRBJ2-1, is DGGITQSPKYLFRKEGQNVTLSCEQNLNHDAMYWYRQDPGQGLRLIYYSQIVNDFQKGDIAEGYSVSREKKESFPLTVTSAQKNPTAFYLCASETSGVNEQFFGPGTRLTVL.

The chain has TRBV28 and TRBJ2-2, with a possible D match to TRBD2 (7 bases). Trimming removed 5 bases at V and 4 bases at J, with 11 bases between. Germline V gene lookup returns CDR1 MDHEN and CDR2 SYDVKM. There are 14 residues in the CDR3. CDR3 protein: CASSMGGRTGELFF. As DNA, the CDR3 is TGTGCCAGCAGTATGGGGGGGCGCACCGGGGAGCTGTTTTTT.

The chain links TRBV4-3 to TRBJ2-3; the D gene could be TRBD1 or TRBD2 (6 bases each). Germline V lookup: CDR1 LGHNA, CDR2 YSLEER. The CDR3 extends over 14 amino acids. V was pared by 3 bases and J by 1 base, with 8 bases between. This chain's CDR3 is CASSQGGGTDTQYF. The CDR3 DNA reads TGCGCCAGCAGCCAGGGGGGCGGCACAGATACGCAGTATTTT.

The chain couples TRBV20-1 to TRBJ1-2, with no clear D. Trimming removed 3 bases from V and 7 bases from J, with 3 bases in between. CDR3 size: 9 residues. In germline, CDR1 is DFQATT, CDR2 SNEGSKA (reference sequence). The CDR3 bases are TGCAGTGCTAGTAGTGGCTACACCTTC. It yields the protein CSASSGYTF.

The J gene is TRBJ2-3, the V gene TRBV9; possible D gene TRBD1, 5 bases. Germline CDR1 is SGDLS and CDR2 is YYNGEE. CDR3 length: 17 amino acids. The V end was cut by 3 bases, the J end by 2 bases, with 19 bases between. CDR3 residues: CASSDTIRAGYTDTQYF. The CDR3 DNA follows: TGTGCCAGCAGCGACACCATCAGGGCCGGATACACAGATACGCAGTATTTT.

The chain uses TRBV9 and TRBJ2-3; unclear D gene. V was shortened by 4 bases and J by 5 bases, with 11 bases between the two germline ends. CDR3 size: 13 residues. Germline V lookup: CDR1 SGDLS, CDR2 YYNGEE. The CDR3 is CASSPVLGDTQYF. The CDR3, as DNA: TGTGCCAGCAGCCCTGTGCTGGGAGATACGCAGTATTTT.

V usage is TRBV2 and J usage is TRBJ1-1; D gene unclear. CDR1 is SNHLY and CDR2 is FYNNEI in the germline V gene. V lost 6 bases and J 0 bases, leaving 8 bases between the germline ends. There are 13 residues in the CDR3. The CDR3 nucleotides read TGTGCCAGCAGGACGGAGATGAACACTGAAGCTTTCTTT. This sequence encodes CASRTEMNTEAFF.

The rearrangement uses TRBV28 and TRBJ2-7; 7 nucleotides line up with TRBD1. The CDR3 has 15 residues. Germline V gene data show CDR1 as MDHEN and CDR2 as SYDVKM. The ends lost 2 bases at V and 6 bases at J; junction bases unmatched: 10. DNA of the CDR3: TGTGCCAGCAGTTTACCCACAGGGGCGGCCTTCGAGCAGTACTTC. Translated: CASSLPTGAAFEQYF.

The chain recombines TRBV4-1 with TRBJ2-3; TRBD1 might be the D (6 bases). There are 16 residues in the CDR3. The germline CDR1 and CDR2 sequences are MGHRA and YSYEKL. The V and J ends lost 3 bases and 1 base respectively, with 14 bases between them. The CDR3, as DNA: TGCGCCAGCAGCCAGGAAGACAGGTGGGGCACAGATACGCAGTATTTT. Encoded protein: CASSQEDRWGTDTQYF.

V and J are TRBV7-3 and TRBJ1-2; D may be TRBD1 (6 bases). Germline CDR1 SGHTA, CDR2 FQGTGA. This CDR3 has 15 residues. Trimming cost V 5 bases and J 1 base, with 14 bases left between them. CDR3 amino acids: CASSAQGLFNYGYTF. CDR3 DNA: TGTGCCAGCAGCGCACAGGGACTCTTTAACTATGGCTACACCTTC.